The rows below give T cell receptor beta chains drawn from one sample of a study of cytomegalovirus exposure and HLA in healthy donors. TCRdb's copy holds only in-frame clones and misses some; the assay was immunoSEQ multiplex PCR. The sample shows under 200,000 clones, around 72% of them seen only once. What was sequenced was PBMCs. These receptors all stem from a female donor in good health and CMV-seronegative. CDR3s leave out the opening cysteine and the closing phenylalanine or tryptophan. The D gene is left open where the match is weak. The listing skips clone size in some rows; elsewhere it reads once, few, many or a size class.

v_gene	abundance	j_gene	d_gene	CDR3aa
TRBV20-1	NA	TRBJ2-3	NA	SAWDSPNQY
TRBV4-3	NA	TRBJ2-1	TRBD2	ASSREGRAGPYNEQF
TRBV27	NA	TRBJ1-1	TRBD1	ASSILGTGGSTEAF
TRBV27	few	NA	NA	ASSFRGESYEQY
TRBV19	few	TRBJ1-1	TRBD1	ASSTQTGLEAF
TRBV9	NA	TRBJ2-1	TRBD2	ASSVDAGGSYFSYNEQF
TRBV15	once	TRBJ1-1	TRBD1	ATTDDRAGTEAF
TRBV11-2	NA	TRBJ2-2	TRBD2	ASSPAGGRGTGELF
TRBV28	NA	TRBJ1-2	TRBD1	ASSLRRGRKDGYT
TRBV25-1	NA	TRBJ1-2	NA	ASSEEQIYGYT
TRBV29-1	few	TRBJ1-5	TRBD1	SARTGEGNQPQH
TRBV4-3	once	TRBJ2-1	NA	ASSQLPGVREQF
TRBV6-6	NA	TRBJ2-2	NA	ASSPRDSNTGELF
TRBV19	NA	TRBJ1-1	NA	ASSMSGASTEAF
TRBV6-5	NA	TRBJ2-7	TRBD1	ASSYGQGADYEQY
TRBV7-2	NA	TRBJ1-6	NA	AINFIRGRDSPLH
TRBV30	NA	TRBJ1-5	NA	AWSVGRYQPQH
TRBV5-1	NA	TRBJ1-1	NA	ASSSRGAEAF
TRBV7-2	few	TRBJ1-5	NA	ASSSENPGINQPQH
TRBV9	NA	TRBJ2-1	TRBD2	ASSVGTSGTREQF
TRBV6-5	NA	TRBJ1-1	NA	ASSPTEMNTEAF
TRBV25-1	NA	TRBJ2-3	NA	ASLSANTDTQY
TRBV29-1	NA	TRBJ2-1	TRBD1	SVEATGGFGNEQF
TRBV18	NA	TRBJ2-7	NA	ASSPQGKNEQY
TRBV18	NA	TRBJ2-7	NA	ASSPPGREQY
TRBV18	NA	TRBJ2-5	NA	ASSPPTRRETQY
TRBV9	NA	TRBJ2-3	TRBD1	ASSARRDRGRLDTQY
TRBV11-2	NA	TRBJ1-2	NA	ASSGLRDSEGYT
TRBV28	NA	TRBJ2-1	TRBD2	ATGLAGAGRLEQF
TRBV7-8	NA	TRBJ2-1	TRBD2	ASSSGTRDYNEQF
TRBV4-3	NA	TRBJ2-1	NA	ASSQDQSGYNEQF
TRBV7-2	NA	TRBJ2-1	NA	ASSPGHLYNEQF
TRBV7-2	NA	TRBJ1-5	NA	ASSLSSGPRPQH
TRBV29-1	NA	TRBJ2-7	NA	SVEIGGTYEQY
TRBV29-1	NA	TRBJ1-2	NA	SVSGLSYGYT
TRBV14	few	TRBJ2-1	NA	ASSLTGSGSEQF
TRBV10-3	NA	TRBJ2-7	NA	AISERGSTGPYEQY
TRBV6-1	few	TRBJ2-3	NA	ASTPGAADTQY
TRBV7-2	NA	TRBJ2-3	TRBD1	ASSSETGGPTDTQY
TRBV15	NA	TRBJ2-5	NA	ATSRDKRVWPETQY
TRBV21-1	NA	TRBJ2-7	NA	ASSSVRSYEQY
TRBV27	once	TRBJ1-2	TRBD1	ASRHDRGGYT
TRBV7-6	few	TRBJ2-3	TRBD2	ASSLDTSGAASTDTQY
TRBV15	NA	TRBJ2-7	NA	ATSRDRGGRSSYEQY
TRBV9	NA	TRBJ1-6	NA	ASSVDSSYNSPLH
TRBV4-3	NA	TRBJ1-5	NA	ASSQDLGGRGNQPQH
TRBV7-9	NA	TRBJ2-1	TRBD2	ASSNSGRGSNEQF
TRBV19	NA	TRBJ1-1	NA	ASSMKQNTEAF